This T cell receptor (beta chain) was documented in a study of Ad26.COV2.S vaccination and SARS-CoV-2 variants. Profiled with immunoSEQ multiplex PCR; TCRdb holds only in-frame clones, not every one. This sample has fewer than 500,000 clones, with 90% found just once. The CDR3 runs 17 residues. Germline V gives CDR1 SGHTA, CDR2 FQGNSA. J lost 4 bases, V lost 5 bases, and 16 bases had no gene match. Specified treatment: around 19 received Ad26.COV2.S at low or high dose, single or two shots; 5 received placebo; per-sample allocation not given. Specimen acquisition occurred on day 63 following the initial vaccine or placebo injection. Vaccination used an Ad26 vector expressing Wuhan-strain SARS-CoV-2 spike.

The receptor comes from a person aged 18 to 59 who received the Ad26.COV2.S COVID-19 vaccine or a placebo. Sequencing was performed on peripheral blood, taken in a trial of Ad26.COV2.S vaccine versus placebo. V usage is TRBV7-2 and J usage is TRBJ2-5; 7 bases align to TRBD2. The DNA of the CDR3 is TGTGCCAGCAGCCAGATGTCGGGCGGGAGCATTGGAGAGACCCAGTACTTC. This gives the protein CASSQMSGGSIGETQYF.